The next 11 T cell receptor beta chains were all read from a single sample in a study of Ad26.COV2.S vaccination and SARS-CoV-2 variants. Treatment: about 20 received Ad26.COV2.S at low or high dose, single or two shots; about 5 received placebo; per-sample allocation not given. Samples analyzed were those drawn on day 63 after the first vaccine or placebo injection. Sequencing used immunoSEQ multiplex PCR; TCRdb keeps in-frame clones, though not all of them. Among about 410,000 clones listed, 89% were seen once. The sequences come from peripheral blood, collected in a trial of Ad26.COV2.S vaccine versus placebo. These receptors were taken from a person aged 18-60 years who received the Ad26.COV2.S COVID-19 vaccine or a placebo.

This clone was seen once. The V call is TRBV12-3 or TRBV12-4, the J call TRBJ2-1, with unresolved D. CDR3 length equals 11 residues. Deletions cut 10 bases from V and 6 bases from J, with 10 bases between. This CDR3 reads CATGVSNEQFF. CDR3 sequence (DNA): TGTGCCACCGGTGTGAGCAATGAGCAGTTCTTC.

The rearrangement uses TRBV13 and TRBJ1-2; TRBD1 aligns across 8 bases. The CDR3 consists of 15 residues. Trimming cost V 4 bases and J 1 base; bases outside gene matches: 5. CDR1 is PRHDT and CDR2 is FYEKMQ in the germline V gene (reference sequence). CDR3 sequence reads: CASSSGTGLNYGYTF. The CDR3 coding sequence is TGTGCCAGCAGCTCTGGGACAGGACTTAACTATGGCTACACCTTC.

The V gene is TRBV7-6, the J gene TRBJ2-1; TRBD2 matches at 9 bases. CDR1 and CDR2 from the germline V gene are SGHVS and FNYEAQ. This CDR3 is 19 amino acids long. With 3 bases clipped from V and 7 bases from J, the junction kept 19 bases outside the gene matches. CDR3: CASSFRSGGRGRVRNEQFF. The CDR3, as DNA: TGTGCCAGCAGCTTCCGGAGTGGCGGGAGGGGGCGAGTAAGGAATGAGCAGTTCTTC.

The gene calls are TRBV7-9 and TRBJ2-5, with D unresolved. Germline CDR1 is SEHNR and CDR2 is FQNEAQ (reference sequence). The CDR3 is 16 residues long. Trimming removed 1 base at V and 5 bases at J, with 17 bases between. The CDR3 DNA reads TGTGCCAGCAGCTTAGGGGCCCGACACAAGAGGGAGACCCAGTACTTC. Its protein is CASSLGARHKRETQYF.

CDR3: CATSGNPPDTQYF. The CDR3 DNA sequence: TGTGCCACCAGCGGGAACCCCCCAGATACGCAGTATTTT. The rearrangement links TRBV12-3 or TRBV12-4 to TRBJ2-3; 7 nucleotides match TRBD2. This CDR3 spans 13 amino acids. Trimming took 10 bases from V and 4 from J; bases not matched to a gene: 8.

The chain recombines TRBV4-2 with TRBJ2-7, with D maybe TRBD2 (8 bases). The V end was cut by 4 bases, the J end by 0 bases, with 13 bases between. CDR1 and CDR2 (germline): LGHNA, YNFKEQ. CDR3 length: 15 amino acids. The CDR3 is CASSRSGDSSYEQYF. The CDR3 region has the DNA TGTGCCAGCAGCCGTAGCGGGGACAGCTCCTACGAGCAGTACTTC.

The chain joins TRBV25-1 to TRBJ2-1, with D perhaps matching TRBD2 (6 bases). CDR3 length: 18 amino acids. V was pared by 8 bases and J by 1 base, with 24 bases between. Germline loops: CDR1 MGHDK, CDR2 SYGVNS. The CDR3 protein is CASQSVERGFRSYNEQFF. CDR3 nucleotide sequence: TGTGCCAGCCAGAGCGTCGAACGGGGGTTTCGTTCCTACAATGAGCAGTTCTTC.

The V call is TRBV7-2, the J call TRBJ2-7, with 7 bases aligning to TRBD2. V trimming: 0 bases; J trimming: 3 bases; junction bases outside the gene matches: 2. This CDR3 is built from 14 residues. CDR1 and CDR2 from the germline V gene are SGHTA and FQGNSA. In nucleotides, the CDR3 is TGTGCCAGCAGCTTAGCGGGGACTATCTACGAGCAGTACTTC. Translation gives CASSLAGTIYEQYF.

The rearrangement links TRBV30 to TRBJ1-1; 8 nucleotides match TRBD1. CDR1 is GTSNPN and CDR2 is SVGIG in the germline V gene (reference sequence). J gave up 1 base and V 3 bases, and 16 bases lay outside the gene matches. The CDR3 consists of 18 residues. CDR3 nucleotides: TGTGCCTGGAGGCCGACAGGGGCCGCCCGTCGGGCGAACACTGAAGCTTTCTTT. Its translation: CAWRPTGAARRANTEAFF.

The rearrangement joins TRBV28 to TRBJ1-2; a weak D match, TRBD1 (5 bases). The CDR3 runs to 14 residues. Trimming took 3 bases from V and 4 from J, leaving 12 bases between them. In germline, CDR1 is MDHEN, CDR2 SYDVKM. CDR3 in amino acids: CASSFRDSLYGYTF. Written as DNA, the CDR3 is TGTGCCAGCAGTTTCCGGGACTCCCTCTATGGCTACACCTTC.

The chain employs TRBV13 and TRBJ2-1, with D tentatively TRBD1 (5 bases). The V end was cut by 2 bases, the J end by 6 bases, with 8 bases between. Looked up from germline, CDR1 is PRHDT and CDR2 is FYEKMQ (reference sequence). The CDR3 contains 13 residues. The CDR3 reads CASSLRQGNEQFF. Here the CDR3 DNA reads TGTGCCAGCAGCTTACGCCAGGGCAATGAGCAGTTCTTC.